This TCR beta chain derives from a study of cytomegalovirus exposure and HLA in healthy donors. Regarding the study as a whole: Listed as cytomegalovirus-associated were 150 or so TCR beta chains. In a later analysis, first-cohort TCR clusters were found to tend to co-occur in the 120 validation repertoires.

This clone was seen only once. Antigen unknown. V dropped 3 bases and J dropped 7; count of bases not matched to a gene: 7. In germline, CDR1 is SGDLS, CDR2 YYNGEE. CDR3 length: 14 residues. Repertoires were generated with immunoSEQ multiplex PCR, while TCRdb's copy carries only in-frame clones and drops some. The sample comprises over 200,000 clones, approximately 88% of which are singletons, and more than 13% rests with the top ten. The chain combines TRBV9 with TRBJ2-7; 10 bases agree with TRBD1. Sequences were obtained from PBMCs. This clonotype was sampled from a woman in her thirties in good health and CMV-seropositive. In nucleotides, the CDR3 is TGTGCCAGCAGCGCCGGGACAGGGGTTGGGGAGCAGTACTTC. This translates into CASSAGTGVGEQYF. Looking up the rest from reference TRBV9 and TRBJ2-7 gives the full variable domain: DSGVTQTPKHLITATGQRVTLRCSPRSGDLSVYWYQQSLDQGLQFLIQYYNGEERAKGNILERFSAQQFPDLHSELNLSSLELGDSALYFCASSAGTGVGEQYFGPGTRLTVT.